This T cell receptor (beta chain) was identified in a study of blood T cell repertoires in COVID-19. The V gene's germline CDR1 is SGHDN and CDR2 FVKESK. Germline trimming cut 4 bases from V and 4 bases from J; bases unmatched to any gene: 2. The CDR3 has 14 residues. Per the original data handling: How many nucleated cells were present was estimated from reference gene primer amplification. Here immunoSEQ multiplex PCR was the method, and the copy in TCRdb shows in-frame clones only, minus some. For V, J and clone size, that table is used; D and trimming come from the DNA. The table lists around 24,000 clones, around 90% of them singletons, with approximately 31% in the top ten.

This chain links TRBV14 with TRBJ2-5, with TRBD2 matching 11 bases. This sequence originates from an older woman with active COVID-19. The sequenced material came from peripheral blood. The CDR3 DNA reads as TGTGCCAGCAGCCCGGGACTAGCGGTAGAGACCCAGTACTTC. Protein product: CASSPGLAVETQYF. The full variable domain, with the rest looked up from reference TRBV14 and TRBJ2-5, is EAGVTQFPSHSVIEKGQTVTLRCDPISGHDNLYWYRRVMGKEIKFLLHFVKESKQDESGMPNNRFLAERTGGTYSTLKVQPAELEDSGVYFCASSPGLAVETQYFGPGTRLLVL.